This is a list of T cell receptor beta chains from one sample in a study of T-cell memory formation after mild COVID-19. Each CDR3 protein gets one entry after TCRdb re-called the 5' RACE reads with MiXCR. The sample yields more than 80,000 distinct CDR3 sequences, over 15% seen once. The sample taken for sequencing was PBMCs or a T cell subset sorted from them (not recorded which). The receptor source for this set is an adult woman who had mild COVID-19 (a few samples of this study predate the infection). Cell type and time point are not known. Each CDR3 is given with its conserved first and last residue. Each record gives: D gene, J gene, V gene, clone size, CDR3 protein, CDR3 DNA. A D gene is named only where the DNA matches it firmly. Clone size is given for some rows only: seen once, a few or many times, or a class if the clone is expanded.

D gene: -
J gene: TRBJ1-1
V gene: TRBV13
clone size: few
CDR3 protein: CASKGGTEAFF
CDR3 DNA: TGTGCCAGCAAGGGGGGCACTGAAGCTTTCTTT

D gene: -
J gene: TRBJ2-5
V gene: TRBV2
clone size: few
CDR3 protein: CASSPRAQETQYF
CDR3 DNA: TGTGCCAGCTCTCCCCGGGCTCAAGAGACCCAGTACTTC

D gene: -
J gene: TRBJ2-7
V gene: TRBV2
clone size: few
CDR3 protein: CASTQSYEQYF
CDR3 DNA: TGTGCCAGCACTCAGAGCTACGAGCAGTACTTC

D gene: TRBD2
J gene: TRBJ2-7
V gene: TRBV5-4
clone size: many
CDR3 protein: CASSLGGGSYEQYF
CDR3 DNA: TGTGCCAGCAGCTTGGGCGGGGGCTCCTACGAGCAGTACTTC

D gene: TRBD1
J gene: TRBJ2-3
V gene: TRBV6-5
clone size: -
CDR3 protein: CASSYLGQGYVSTDTQYF
CDR3 DNA: TGTGCCAGCAGTTACTTGGGACAGGGATATGTTAGTACAGATACGCAGTATTTT

D gene: -
J gene: TRBJ2-7
V gene: TRBV9
clone size: few
CDR3 protein: CASSVGTGIYEQYF
CDR3 DNA: TGTGCCAGCAGCGTGGGAACGGGAATCTACGAGCAGTACTTC

D gene: TRBD1
J gene: TRBJ2-1
V gene: TRBV24-1
clone size: few
CDR3 protein: CATSDSTNIQGAYNEQFF
CDR3 DNA: TGTGCCACCAGTGATTCCACGAATATACAGGGGGCCTACAATGAGCAGTTCTTC

D gene: TRBD2
J gene: TRBJ2-3
V gene: TRBV4-1
clone size: few
CDR3 protein: CASSQDAGLGINTQYF
CDR3 DNA: TGCGCCAGCAGCCAAGATGCTGGACTAGGTATAAATACGCAGTATTTT

D gene: -
J gene: TRBJ2-3
V gene: TRBV7-9
clone size: few
CDR3 protein: CASSLKALEGYSTDTQYF
CDR3 DNA: TGTGCCAGCAGCTTAAAGGCTCTGGAGGGATATAGCACAGATACGCAGTATTTT

D gene: -
J gene: TRBJ2-7
V gene: TRBV7-2
clone size: many
CDR3 protein: CASSLGLGGGDRPEQYF
CDR3 DNA: TGTGCCAGCAGCTTAGGGTTGGGGGGCGGTGATCGCCCCGAGCAGTACTTC

D gene: TRBD2
J gene: TRBJ2-3
V gene: TRBV5-6
clone size: -
CDR3 protein: CASSPLPGLAGTDTQYF
CDR3 DNA: TGTGCCAGCAGCCCACTCCCTGGACTAGCCGGAACAGATACGCAGTATTTT

D gene: -
J gene: TRBJ2-7
V gene: TRBV12-3/TRBV12-4
clone size: few
CDR3 protein: CASSSSRGFLSYEQYF
CDR3 DNA: TGTGCCAGCAGTTCATCCAGGGGTTTTCTCTCCTACGAGCAGTACTTC

D gene: -
J gene: TRBJ2-7
V gene: TRBV6-1
clone size: -
CDR3 protein: CASSPGQITYEQYF
CDR3 DNA: TGTGCCAGCAGCCCGGGACAAATAACCTACGAGCAGTACTTC

D gene: -
J gene: TRBJ1-2
V gene: TRBV27
clone size: -
CDR3 protein: CASTPLGDHYGYTF
CDR3 DNA: TGTGCCAGCACCCCCCTGGGGGATCACTATGGCTACACCTTC

D gene: -
J gene: TRBJ2-1
V gene: TRBV3-1
clone size: few
CDR3 protein: CASSQEARYNEQFF
CDR3 DNA: TGTGCCAGCAGCCAAGAGGCTAGGTACAATGAGCAGTTCTTC

D gene: -
J gene: TRBJ2-7
V gene: TRBV6-5
clone size: -
CDR3 protein: CANLRGQAGGEQYF
CDR3 DNA: TGTGCCAACCTCCGAGGGCAGGCTGGAGGGGAGCAGTACTTC

D gene: -
J gene: TRBJ2-7
V gene: TRBV4-2
clone size: many
CDR3 protein: CASSRGSEQYF
CDR3 DNA: TGTGCCAGCAGCCGAGGGAGCGAGCAGTACTTC

D gene: -
J gene: TRBJ1-4
V gene: TRBV5-1
clone size: -
CDR3 protein: CASSPHPRVSVEKLFF
CDR3 DNA: TGCGCCAGCAGCCCGCACCCGCGGGTTTCCGTTGAAAAACTGTTTTTT

D gene: -
J gene: TRBJ2-7
V gene: TRBV7-8
clone size: -
CDR3 protein: CASSLGVQPSSYEQYF
CDR3 DNA: TGTGCCAGCAGCTTGGGGGTCCAACCGAGCTCCTACGAGCAGTACTTC

D gene: TRBD2
J gene: TRBJ2-1
V gene: TRBV9
clone size: few
CDR3 protein: CASSDGLAEAYNEQFF
CDR3 DNA: TGTGCCAGCAGCGACGGACTAGCGGAGGCCTACAATGAGCAGTTCTTC

D gene: -
J gene: TRBJ2-7
V gene: TRBV7-8
clone size: many
CDR3 protein: CASSFFRKGEALYEQYF
CDR3 DNA: TGTGCCAGCAGCTTCTTCCGCAAGGGGGAGGCCCTCTACGAGCAGTACTTC

D gene: -
J gene: TRBJ2-1
V gene: TRBV5-1
clone size: few
CDR3 protein: CASSFSRSYNEQFF
CDR3 DNA: TGCGCCAGCAGCTTTAGCCGCTCCTACAATGAGCAGTTCTTC

D gene: TRBD1
J gene: TRBJ2-2
V gene: TRBV5-1
clone size: few
CDR3 protein: CASSLARDRDPGELFF
CDR3 DNA: TGCGCCAGCAGCTTGGCCCGGGACAGGGATCCCGGGGAGCTGTTTTTT

D gene: TRBD1
J gene: TRBJ1-1
V gene: TRBV9
clone size: -
CDR3 protein: CASSHGQAPGNTEAFF
CDR3 DNA: TGTGCCAGCAGCCACGGACAGGCGCCGGGAAACACTGAAGCTTTCTTT

D gene: TRBD2
J gene: TRBJ2-1
V gene: TRBV28
clone size: few
CDR3 protein: CASSLWASGSLNQQFF
CDR3 DNA: TGTGCCAGCAGTTTATGGGCTAGCGGATCCCTTAATCAGCAGTTCTTC

D gene: -
J gene: TRBJ2-3
V gene: TRBV30
clone size: -
CDR3 protein: CAGFWDTQYF
CDR3 DNA: TGTGCCGGGTTCTGGGATACGCAGTATTTT

D gene: -
J gene: TRBJ2-7
V gene: TRBV27
clone size: -
CDR3 protein: CASHTNGGHDEQYF
CDR3 DNA: TGTGCCAGCCACACCAACGGAGGGCATGACGAGCAGTACTTC

D gene: -
J gene: TRBJ2-1
V gene: TRBV28
clone size: few
CDR3 protein: CASSLLASANNEQFF
CDR3 DNA: TGTGCCAGCAGTTTATTGGCTAGCGCCAACAATGAGCAGTTCTTC

D gene: TRBD1
J gene: TRBJ2-3
V gene: TRBV4-1
clone size: -
CDR3 protein: CASSQVDREDTQYF
CDR3 DNA: TGCGCCAGCAGCCAAGTCGACAGGGAAGATACGCAGTATTTT